Shown below are 29 T cell receptor beta chains from a single sample sequenced in a study of blood T cell repertoires in COVID-19. Measured with immunoSEQ multiplex PCR; TCRdb has only the in-frame clones, and not every one. Among 25,000 to 30,000 clones listed, 76% were seen once. The sample was peripheral blood. The receptors shown here come from a man aged 65-85 years with acute or convalescent COVID-19.

This clone was recorded only once. The V gene is TRBV10-3, the J gene TRBJ2-7; 7 bases line up with TRBD1. The CDR3 is made up of 16 amino acids. With V trimmed by 0 bases and J by 1 base, 6 bases remained unmatched. Per the germline V gene, CDR1 is ENHRY and CDR2 is SYGVKD. CDR3 protein: CAISESMGQQSYEQYF. CDR3 DNA: TGTGCCATCAGTGAGTCAATGGGACAGCAATCCTACGAGCAGTACTTC.

This clone has just one count. The rearrangement links TRBV19 to TRBJ2-1; 8 positions agree with TRBD2. CDR1 LNHDA and CDR2 SQIVND come from the germline V gene (reference sequence). The junction had 7 bases not matched to a gene; V was cut back by 0 bases and J by 6 bases. The CDR3 has 16 residues. In nucleotides, the CDR3 is TGTGCCAGTAGTATAGATCAAGCGGGAGCTTCCAATGAGCAGTTCTTC. Protein sequence: CASSIDQAGASNEQFF.

The genes are TRBV7-8 and TRBJ2-5; perhaps TRBD2 as D (5 bases). Trimming removed 5 bases at V and 7 bases at J, with 11 bases between. The CDR3 covers 12 residues. From germline, CDR1 is SGHVS and CDR2 FQNEAQ. The CDR3 bases are TGTGCCAGCAGCCCGGGGAGCGGGACCCAGTACTTC. This encodes CASSPGSGTQYF. Combining the CDR3 with reference TRBV7-8 and TRBJ2-5 gives the whole variable domain GAGVSQSPRYKVAKRGQDVALRCDPISGHVSLFWYQQALGQGPEFLTYFQNEAQLDKSGLPSDRFFAERPEGSVSTLKIQRTQQEDSAVYLCASSPGSGTQYFGPGTRLLVL.

V and J are TRBV13 and TRBJ1-3; D unresolved. Germline V CDR1 and CDR2: PRHDT, FYEKMQ (reference sequence). This CDR3 spans 17 amino acids. V shed 3 bases and J shed 0 bases, with 15 bases lying between them. CDR3 protein: CASSFLNSGSSGNTIYF. For the CDR3, the DNA is TGTGCCAGCAGCTTTCTCAACTCGGGGAGCTCTGGAAACACCATATATTTT. Full variable domain (rest looked up from reference TRBV13 and TRBJ1-3): AAGVIQSPRHLIKEKRETATLKCYPIPRHDTVYWYQQGPGQDPQFLISFYEKMQSDKGSIPDRFSAQQFSDYHSELNMSSLELGDSALYFCASSFLNSGSSGNTIYFGEGSWLTVV.

V and J are TRBV4-3 and TRBJ2-1, with D possibly matching TRBD2 (6 bases). Germline loops: CDR1 LGHNA, CDR2 YSLEER. V was shortened by 1 base and J by 9 bases, with 16 bases between the two germline ends. The CDR3 has 15 amino acids. DNA for the CDR3: TGCGCCAGCAGCCAAGGGTGGAGGGATGGAGGTGAGCAGTTCTTC. Translation gives CASSQGWRDGGEQFF.

This chain joins TRBV7-3 and TRBJ1-1; D gene unclear. CDR1 and CDR2 from the germline V gene are SGHTA and FQGTGA. The CDR3 extends over 14 amino acids. Trimming took off 2 bases at V and 4 bases at J, with 11 bases between the two ends. CDR3 residues: CASSLSLSGTEAFF. Written as DNA, the CDR3 is TGTGCCAGCAGCTTATCCCTTTCGGGCACTGAAGCTTTCTTT. The full variable domain, rest sourced from reference TRBV7-3 and TRBJ1-1, is GAGVSQTPSNKVTEKGKYVELRCDPISGHTALYWYRQSLGQGPEFLIYFQGTGAADDSGLPNDRFFAVRPEGSVSTLKIQRTERGDSAVYLCASSLSLSGTEAFFGQGTRLTVV.

This clone is judged medium-sized. The chain recombines TRBV5-6 with TRBJ1-4, with 9 bases that match TRBD1. V shed 4 bases, J shed 5 bases, and the junction held 6 bases outside the gene matches. The CDR3 extends over 15 amino acids. Germline V CDR1 and CDR2: SGHDT, YYEEEE. The CDR3 bases are TGTGCCAGCAGCGGGACCGGGACAGGGAATGAAAAACTGTTTTTT. It yields the protein CASSGTGTGNEKLFF. Supplemented by reference TRBV5-6 and TRBJ1-4, the full variable domain reads DAGVTQSPTHLIKTRGQQVTLRCSPKSGHDTVSWYQQALGQGPQFIFQYYEEEERQRGNFPDRFSGHQFPNYSSELNVNALLLGDSALYLCASSGTGTGNEKLFFGSGTQLSVL.

This clone showed up just a few times. V is TRBV28 and J is TRBJ2-1; D is possibly TRBD2 (5 bases). V was shortened by 8 bases and J by 4 bases, with 12 bases between the two germline ends. Germline lookup yields CDR1 MDHEN and CDR2 SYDVKM. This CDR3 has 13 residues. The chain's CDR3 is CASLSPGYNEQFF. CDR3 coding DNA: TGTGCCAGCTTAAGTCCGGGATACAATGAGCAGTTCTTC.

The chain uses TRBV7-2 and TRBJ1-6, with D possibly TRBD1 on 6 matching bases. The CDR3 runs 19 residues. Trimming removed 5 bases from V and 0 bases from J, with 20 bases in between. Germline CDR1 is SGHTA and CDR2 is FQGNSA. CDR3 protein: CASSPLPRTASSYNSPLHF. The DNA for the CDR3 is TGTGCCAGCAGCCCATTACCCCGGACAGCAAGCTCCTATAATTCACCCCTCCACTTT.

This chain links TRBV6-5 with TRBJ2-1; 12 bases line up with TRBD2. The CDR3 runs to 13 residues. The germline V gene has CDR1 MNHEY and CDR2 SVGAGI. The CDR3 bases are TGTGAAGAGGGACTAGCGGGTACCGATGAGCAGTTCTTC. Translating gives CEEGLAGTDEQFF.

The chain employs TRBV5-1 and TRBJ2-3; 7 bases fit TRBD1. The CDR3 is 15 residues long. Germline loops: CDR1 SGHRS, CDR2 YFSETQ. V lost 0 bases and J lost 4; bases outside the gene matches: 5. The CDR3 here is CASSLVNRGSDTQYF. In nucleotides, the CDR3 is TGCGCCAGCAGCTTGGTGAACAGGGGCTCAGATACGCAGTATTTT.

This chain connects TRBV14 to TRBJ1-3, with D uncertain. Deletions cut 5 bases from V and 7 bases from J, with 15 bases between. CDR3 length: 14 residues. CDR1 SGHDN and CDR2 FVKESK come from the germline V gene. The CDR3 coding sequence is TGTGCCAGCAGCTGGACCGGGGTAATGAACACCATATATTTT. This sequence encodes CASSWTGVMNTIYF.

In this sample, this clone turned up a few times. The V and J genes are TRBV5-8 and TRBJ2-7, with unresolved D. V shed 1 base and J shed 3 bases, with 14 bases lying between them. CDR3 length: 15 residues. Germline V gene sequence: CDR1 SGHTS, CDR2 YDEGEE. The CDR3 loop reads CASSLFPLVSYEQYF. In nucleotides, the CDR3 is TGTGCCAGCAGCTTGTTTCCGCTAGTTAGCTACGAGCAGTACTTC.

V gene TRBV5-1 combines with J gene TRBJ2-7, with TRBD2 matching 14 bases. CDR3 length: 17 residues. The ends lost 4 bases at V and 5 bases at J; junction bases unmatched: 11. Germline loops: CDR1 SGHRS, CDR2 YFSETQ. Written as DNA, the CDR3 is TGCGCCAGCAGCGTGACGACTAGCGGGAGGGCCCTCCACGAGCAGTACTTC. This codes for CASSVTTSGRALHEQYF.

In its sample, this clone was seen a few times. The chain uses TRBV5-4 and TRBJ2-2; the match to TRBD2 covers 14 bases. J gave up 1 base and V 5 bases, and 4 bases lay outside the gene matches. Germline V lookup: CDR1 SGHNT, CDR2 YYREEE (reference sequence). This CDR3 contains 17 residues. CDR3 nucleotides: TGTGCCAGCAGGGAAGGACTAGCGGGGGGGAACACCGGGGAGCTGTTTTTT. It yields the protein CASREGLAGGNTGELFF.

The table lists this clone with many counts. This chain links TRBV2 with TRBJ1-5, with D hard to call. The CDR3 covers 15 residues. V was pared by 7 bases and J by 8 bases, with 21 bases between. Germline CDR1 SNHLY, CDR2 FYNNEI. CDR3 residues: CASKRRLSRGEPQHF. CDR3 nucleotides: TGTGCCAGCAAAAGAAGACTTTCCCGCGGGGAGCCCCAGCATTTT.

The chain joins TRBV6-5 to TRBJ1-2; 11 nucleotides align to TRBD1. CDR3 length equals 13 residues. Unmatched junction bases numbered 4, after V lost 6 bases and J lost 7 bases. Germline lookup yields CDR1 MNHEY and CDR2 SVGAGI. The CDR3 DNA reads as TGTGCCAGCAGGGGGACAGGGGGTGGTGGCTACACCTTC. The encoded protein is CASRGTGGGGYTF.

The chain uses TRBV7-9 and TRBJ1-1; D uncertain. Trimming took 6 bases from V and 3 from J, leaving 14 bases between them. This CDR3 has 14 amino acids. The germline V gene encodes CDR1 SEHNR and CDR2 FQNEAQ (reference sequence). CDR3 DNA sequence: TGTGCCAGCAGACCTGGTGTCAGTCACACTGAAGCTTTCTTT. The encoded protein is CASRPGVSHTEAFF.

V is TRBV4-1 and J is TRBJ2-7; 8 bases agree with TRBD1. With 4 bases clipped from V and 1 base from J, the junction kept 15 bases outside the gene matches. Per germline, CDR1 MGHRA and CDR2 YSYEKL. CDR3 length: 18 amino acids. The CDR3 is CASSPGQGAASSSYEQYF. CDR3 coding DNA: TGCGCCAGCAGCCCTGGGCAGGGGGCAGCTTCGAGTTCCTACGAGCAGTACTTC.

The chain couples TRBV3-1 (or the pseudogene TRBV3-2) to TRBJ2-2; TRBD2 agrees at 7 bases. V lost 3 bases and J lost 4; bases outside the gene matches: 5. CDR1 is LGHDT, CDR2 YNNKEL, per germline (reference sequence). The CDR3 is 15 amino acids. The CDR3 nucleotides read TGTGCCAGCAGCCAGCCTAGCGGTCGCACCGGGGAGCTGTTTTTT. Translation: CASSQPSGRTGELFF.

The rearrangement links TRBV4-2 to TRBJ2-3, with 8 bases fitting TRBD2. The CDR3 totals 15 residues. V trimming: 4 bases; J trimming: 7 bases; junction bases outside the gene matches: 10. Germline values: CDR1 LGHNA, CDR2 YNFKEQ. The DNA of the CDR3 is TGTGCCAGCAGCCCCTGGGCGGGACTAGAGAATACGCAGTATTTT. Amino acid sequence: CASSPWAGLENTQYF.

This clone has only a few counts. The chain recombines TRBV30 with TRBJ1-1; 10 positions agree with TRBD1. This CDR3 has 12 amino acids. Germline CDR1 is GTSNPN and CDR2 is SVGIG (reference sequence). Germline trimming cut 2 bases from V and 10 bases from J; bases unmatched to any gene: 4. The DNA for the CDR3 is TGTGCCTGGAGTCCAGGGGACAGGGGAGCTTTCTTT. It yields the protein CAWSPGDRGAFF.

The chain recombines TRBV5-1 with TRBJ2-3; the match to TRBD2 covers 8 bases. With V trimmed by 5 bases and J by 10 bases, 15 bases remained unmatched. CDR1 and CDR2 from the germline V gene are SGHRS and YFSETQ. The length of the CDR3 is 15 residues. This chain's CDR3 is CASRPNSGVVSSQYF. The DNA for the CDR3 is TGCGCCAGCAGACCCAATAGCGGGGTAGTGTCGTCGCAGTATTTT.

The J gene is TRBJ2-6, the V gene TRBV2, with D perhaps matching TRBD2 (5 bases). Trimming left V 2 bases short and J 2 bases short, with 13 bases between. There are 17 residues in the CDR3. Germline V gives CDR1 SNHLY, CDR2 FYNNEI. CDR3 loop: CASSERTGVAGANVLTF. In DNA form, the CDR3 reads TGTGCCAGCAGTGAAAGGACTGGGGTCGCTGGGGCCAACGTCCTGACTTTC.

The chain uses TRBV19 and TRBJ1-1; D is unclear. Deletions cut 3 bases from V and 1 base from J, with 6 bases between. Germline V gives CDR1 LNHDA, CDR2 SQIVND (reference sequence). This CDR3 has 13 amino acids. The DNA for the CDR3 is TGTGCCAGTAGTATTGAGAGGAACACTGAAGCTTTCTTT. Translating gives CASSIERNTEAFF.

The CDR3: CASEGTASNSPLHF. CDR3 coding DNA: TGTGCCAGCGAAGGTACAGCTTCTAATTCACCCCTCCACTTT. The chain employs TRBV2 and TRBJ1-6; D remains ambiguous. Germline V gene data show CDR1 as SNHLY and CDR2 as FYNNEI. The CDR3 consists of 14 residues. V lost 8 bases and J lost 6, with 14 bases in between.

The genes are TRBV10-3 and TRBJ2-7; 9 nucleotides agree with TRBD2. Germline V gene lookup returns CDR1 ENHRY and CDR2 SYGVKD. The CDR3 extends over 15 amino acids. V shed 4 bases and J 0 bases; nucleotides not matched to a gene: 4. The CDR3 loop is CAISGRSGSSYEQYF. For the CDR3, the DNA is TGTGCCATCAGTGGACGTAGCGGGAGCTCCTACGAGCAGTACTTC.

The V call is TRBV19, the J call TRBJ2-5, with 10 nucleotides matching TRBD1. Germline values: CDR1 LNHDA, CDR2 SQIVND (reference sequence). The V gene end was trimmed by 6 bases and the J gene end by 5 bases; junction bases not matched to a gene: 6. The CDR3 has 14 residues. CDR3: CASSDRGRAETQYF. The CDR3 bases are TGTGCCAGTAGCGACAGGGGGCGCGCTGAGACCCAGTACTTC.

The chain is built from TRBV5-1 and TRBJ1-3; tentative D call: TRBD1 (6 bases). V was clipped by 4 bases and J by 4 bases, with 12 bases between them. The CDR3 contains 14 residues. Germline V gene data show CDR1 as SGHRS and CDR2 as YFSETQ. CDR3 sequence (DNA): TGCGCCAGCAGCCGAGGGACACCCGGAAACACCATATATTTT. This gives the protein CASSRGTPGNTIYF.